The 14 T cell receptor beta chains reported below all come from one sample, sequenced in a study of shared clonotypes between healthy human individuals. CD8 cells classed as naive were CD45RO-negative and positively selected for CCR7, excluding terminally differentiated effector memory CD45RA+ cells. Sequencing used immunoSEQ multiplex PCR; TCRdb keeps in-frame clones, though not all of them. Among millions of clones, about 93% were seen once, and the ten largest hold around 1.7%. The sample comprised naive CD8+ T cells from PBMCs. These receptors originate from a young man in good health. Some clones in this sample may be carry-over from other donors' samples.

The chain recombines TRBV4-1 with TRBJ1-1; TRBD1 matches 9 bases. The CDR3 spans 12 residues. J gave up 6 bases and V 4 bases, and 0 bases lay outside the gene matches. Per germline, CDR1 MGHRA and CDR2 YSYEKL. The CDR3 region has the DNA TGCGCCAGCAGCCGGGACAGGGCTGAAGCTTTCTTT. This codes for CASSRDRAEAFF.

V gene TRBV5-4 combines with J gene TRBJ2-3; D ambiguous. The germline V gene has CDR1 SGHNT and CDR2 YYREEE (reference sequence). This CDR3 is 13 amino acids long. V shed 7 bases and J shed 5 bases, with 14 bases lying between them. The CDR3, as DNA: TGTGCCAGCTCCCCCGTCGGCGGAGATACGCAGTATTTT. Translated, it gives CASSPVGGDTQYF.

This clone was seen just once. This chain links TRBV2 with TRBJ2-4; D might be TRBD2 (5 bases). The CDR3 extends over 19 amino acids. The germline V and J ends were trimmed by 3 bases and 0 bases, with 21 bases remaining between them. Germline CDR1 is SNHLY and CDR2 is FYNNEI. CDR3 nucleotides: TGTGCCAGCAGTGAGGCTAGCAGAGACGAAACAGAAGCCAAAAACATTCAGTACTTC. Encoded protein: CASSEASRDETEAKNIQYF.

The chain joins TRBV14 to TRBJ2-3; the D gene is possibly TRBD2 (5 bases). CDR1 is SGHDN and CDR2 is FVKESK in the germline V gene. Trimming cost V 1 base and J 2 bases, with 16 bases left between them. CDR3 length: 17 residues. CDR3 region: CASSQGIKTIATDTQYF. CDR3 bases: TGTGCCAGCAGCCAAGGAATTAAGACTATTGCCACAGATACGCAGTATTTT.

The rearrangement uses TRBV6-5 and TRBJ2-7; no clear D gene. This CDR3 comprises 14 residues. Germline CDR1 and CDR2: MNHEY and SVGAGI. The V end was cut by 7 bases, the J end by 2 bases, with 15 bases between. The CDR3: CASIKVGVPYEQYF. The CDR3 bases are TGTGCCAGCATCAAAGTTGGGGTGCCCTACGAGCAGTACTTC.

On this clone: Other nucleotide sequences in the sample specify the same CDR3. The chain links TRBV7-9 to TRBJ1-1; weak D call: TRBD1 (6 bases). V gave up 5 bases and J gave up 6 bases, with 10 bases separating them. The CDR3 is 12 amino acids. Germline values: CDR1 SEHNR, CDR2 FQNEAQ (reference sequence). The DNA of the CDR3 is TGTGCCAGCAGCCCCGGGACACCTGAAGCTTTCTTT. Its protein product is CASSPGTPEAFF.

The chain uses TRBV29-1 and TRBJ2-2, with a weak D call TRBD2 (5 bases). Trimming stripped 6 bases from V and 2 bases from J, with 10 bases between. Germline lookup yields CDR1 SQVTM and CDR2 ANQGSEA. CDR3 length: 13 amino acids. The CDR3 sequence is CSVLVGNTGELFF. As DNA, the CDR3 is TGCAGCGTACTAGTCGGAAACACCGGGGAGCTGTTTTTT.

This chain links TRBV6-6 with TRBJ1-1; 8 nucleotides align to TRBD1. Trimming took 0 bases from V and 0 from J; bases not matched to a gene: 3. CDR1 and CDR2 from the germline V gene are MNHNY and SVGAGI (reference sequence). The CDR3 contains 16 residues. The CDR3 DNA reads as TGTGCCAGCAGTTACTCCTGGACAGGGCTGAACACTGAAGCTTTCTTT. The encoded protein is CASSYSWTGLNTEAFF.

The J gene is TRBJ2-7, the V gene TRBV27; 7 nucleotides match TRBD1. The trim removed 2 bases at V and 3 bases at J, leaving 4 bases unmatched. This CDR3 has 14 amino acids. Germline CDR1 reads MNHEY; CDR2 reads SMNVEV (reference sequence). CDR3 in amino acids: CASSLDPGGYEQYF. For the CDR3, the DNA is TGTGCCAGCAGTTTAGATCCAGGGGGCTACGAGCAGTACTTC.

The gene calls are TRBV11-2 and TRBJ2-7; maybe TRBD2 (6 bases). The ends were cut back, 2 bases at V and 0 bases at J, with 8 bases in the middle. Looked up from germline, CDR1 is SGHAT and CDR2 is FQNNGV. The CDR3 spans 14 residues. As DNA, the CDR3 is TGTGCCAGCAGCTTATACGGGGGCTCCTACGAGCAGTACTTC. Amino acid sequence: CASSLYGGSYEQYF.

This clone was seen a single time. The chain combines TRBV29-1 with TRBJ1-1; tentative D call: TRBD1 (6 bases). Trimming left V 3 bases short and J 0 bases short, with 14 bases between. The CDR3 loop spans 15 amino acids. From germline, CDR1 is SQVTM and CDR2 ANQGSEA. CDR3 sequence: CSVDVRTVMNTEAFF. The DNA of the CDR3 is TGCAGCGTTGATGTCCGGACAGTAATGAACACTGAAGCTTTCTTT.

Comments on this clone: The same CDR3 arises from other DNA sequences in this sample as well. This chain joins TRBV27 and TRBJ1-2; D uncertain. V was trimmed by 3 bases and J by 0 bases, leaving 8 bases between them. Germline lookup yields CDR1 MNHEY and CDR2 SMNVEV (reference sequence). The CDR3 runs 14 residues. CDR3 sequence (DNA): TGTGCCAGCAGTTTTTCGGGGTCTAACTATGGCTACACCTTC. Translating it yields CASSFSGSNYGYTF.

This clone appeared a single time. This sequence joins TRBV7-2 and TRBJ2-5; 9 bases agree with TRBD1. Per the germline V gene, CDR1 is SGHTA and CDR2 is FQGNSA. V lost 5 bases, J lost 5 bases, and 9 bases stayed unmatched. The CDR3 contains 15 residues. CDR3 bases: TGTGCCAGCAGCCCCTACAGGGGGCAACGGGAGACCCAGTACTTC. Its protein is CASSPYRGQRETQYF.

The chain uses TRBV9 and TRBJ2-7; D uncertain. V was shortened by 1 base and J by 0 bases, with 5 bases between the two germline ends. The CDR3 totals 13 residues. The germline V gene has CDR1 SGDLS and CDR2 YYNGEE. CDR3 loop: CASSVTDSYEQYF. As DNA, the CDR3 is TGTGCCAGCAGCGTAACAGACTCCTACGAGCAGTACTTC.